This TCR beta chain was profiled in a study of human T cells and chemical hapten exposure. Library construction involved attaching unique molecular identifiers to individual cDNA molecules, which allowed quantitative, reproducible TCR counting. TCRdb re-analysed the RACE reads in MiXCR, keeping a single row per CDR3 protein. The repertoire consists of under 300,000 distinct CDR3 sequences, with just under 8% occurring once and the leading ten covering around 1.2%. The V end was cut by 0 bases, the J end by 5 bases, with 11 bases between. The germline gives CDR1 SGHRS, CDR2 YFSETQ. The CDR3 totals 14 residues. The time point here: pre-sensitization, week 0. As for treatment: therapeutic diphenylcyclopropenone sensitization with weekly scalp DPC. Blood collection happened ahead of applying each patch test.

This chain uses TRBV5-1 with TRBJ2-5; D remains unclear. The sample consisted of whole blood, taken in connection with sensitization to the hapten diphenylcyclopropenone (DPC). The clonotype was recovered from a young man with alopecia areata. Some clones in this sample may be carry-over from other donors' samples. CDR3 region: CASSLDSRAETQYF. In nucleotides, the CDR3 is TGCGCCAGCAGCTTGGATTCTCGCGCGGAGACCCAGTACTTC.